The text below deals with one TCR beta chain. Its antigen remains unknown. The data derive from a study of shared clonotypes between healthy human individuals. Germline CDR1 and CDR2: SGHRS and YFSETQ. V shed 0 bases, J shed 5 bases, and the junction held 8 bases outside the gene matches. The CDR3 contains 15 residues. Clones were read by immunoSEQ multiplex PCR, and TCRdb kept only the in-frame ones, dropping some. The profile shows millions of clones, roughly 94% of them singletons. Findings and caveats of the study: Naive subsets generally exceeded memory subsets in estimated richness. Few donors restricted represented genetic and exposure-history diversity. Naive CD4 clonotypes were shared across a handful of donors at 4% to 5%.

Sequencing input: naive CD4+ T cells sorted from blood. The subset was: CD45RA+ positively selected. The sequence was collected from a man younger than 30 in good health. The J gene is TRBJ2-7, the V gene TRBV5-1; 7 bases are a match to TRBD1. The DNA for the CDR3 is TGCGCCAGCAGCTTGGAGGGACAGCTCCGGCACGAGCAGTACTTC. Encoded protein: CASSLEGQLRHEQYF.